A single sample gave rise to the 12 T cell receptor beta chains below, sequenced in a study of cytomegalovirus exposure and HLA in healthy donors. Amplification used 60 Vbeta primers and 13 Jbeta primers. Clones were read by immunoSEQ multiplex PCR, and TCRdb kept only the in-frame ones, dropping some. Here the sample spans roughly 70,000 clones, just over 75% being singletons. The sample comprised PBMCs. All receptors come from a man over 45 in good health and CMV-seronegative.

This clone is a singleton in its sample. V gene TRBV5-4 combines with J gene TRBJ1-2; D gene unclear. The CDR3 is 13 amino acids. Germline CDR1 SGHNT, CDR2 YYREEE (reference sequence). Trimming cost V 4 bases and J 6 bases, with 13 bases left between them. The CDR3 loop reads CASSVARADGYTF. Here the CDR3 DNA reads TGTGCCAGCAGCGTAGCGAGGGCGGATGGCTACACCTTC. The full variable domain, completed using reference TRBV5-4 and TRBJ1-2, is ETGVTQSPTHLIKTRGQQVTLRCSSQSGHNTVSWYQQALGQGPQFIFQYYREEENGRGNFPPRFSGLQFPNYSSELNVNALELDDSALYLCASSVARADGYTFGSGTRLTVV.

V is TRBV7-9 and J is TRBJ1-4; 9 bases are shared with TRBD1. CDR3 size: 16 residues. CDR1 SEHNR and CDR2 FQNEAQ come from the germline V gene (reference sequence). The trim removed 3 bases at V and 3 bases at J, leaving 5 bases unmatched. The CDR3 loop is CASSFEQGAANEKLFF. The CDR3 nucleotides read TGTGCCAGCAGCTTCGAACAGGGGGCTGCTAATGAAAAACTGTTTTTT.

This clone was observed a single time. The J gene is TRBJ1-3, the V gene TRBV6-5; D possibly corresponds to TRBD1 (6 bases). In germline, CDR1 is MNHEY, CDR2 SVGAGI. The CDR3 runs to 15 residues. Between the trimmed V and J ends, which lost 6 bases and 0 bases, there was a span of 12 bases. The CDR3 reads CASRQQGISGNTIYF. As DNA, the CDR3 is TGTGCCAGCAGACAACAGGGTATCTCTGGAAACACCATATATTTT.

The gene calls are TRBV9 and TRBJ2-1, with TRBD1 identical over 8 bases. The CDR3 extends over 11 amino acids. The ends lost 5 bases at V and 9 bases at J; junction bases unmatched: 1. The V gene's germline CDR1 is SGDLS and CDR2 YYNGEE. The CDR3 region is CASRQGVEQFF. The CDR3 DNA reads as TGTGCCAGCAGACAGGGGGTTGAGCAGTTCTTC.

The V call is TRBV5-8, the J call TRBJ1-2; 7 nucleotides align to TRBD1. CDR1 SGHTS and CDR2 YDEGEE come from the germline V gene. This CDR3 spans 16 amino acids. Trimming cost V 5 bases and J 4 bases; bases outside gene matches: 14. The CDR3 spells CASRLSPGTDFYGYTF. The CDR3 nucleotides are TGTGCCAGCAGGCTTTCGCCCGGGACAGATTTCTATGGCTACACCTTC.

The genes are TRBV5-1 and TRBJ1-4, with 7 positions matching TRBD1. CDR1 and CDR2 (germline): SGHRS, YFSETQ. J gave up 8 bases and V 0 bases, and 4 bases lay outside the gene matches. CDR3 length equals 14 residues. As DNA, the CDR3 is TGCGCCAGCAGCTTGGAAGGGGGCAGGGAAAAACTGTTTTTT. Translation gives CASSLEGGREKLFF.

The gene calls are TRBV5-1 and TRBJ2-3; 8 nucleotides match TRBD2. V lost 4 bases and J lost 3; bases outside the gene matches: 7. The CDR3 is 15 amino acids. Germline V gene sequence: CDR1 SGHRS, CDR2 YFSETQ. Here the CDR3 reads CASSLLRGGTDTQYF. The CDR3 bases are TGCGCCAGCAGCCTGCTTCGGGGGGGGACAGATACGCAGTATTTT.

The V call is TRBV27, the J call TRBJ1-1; weak D call: TRBD1 (5 bases). This CDR3 region has 13 residues. Trimming left V 5 bases short and J 0 bases short, with 7 bases between. CDR1 is MNHEY and CDR2 is SMNVEV in the germline V gene (reference sequence). The CDR3 DNA sequence: TGTGCCAGCAGTACGACAGTGAACACTGAAGCTTTCTTT. Amino acids: CASSTTVNTEAFF.

The chain couples TRBV25-1 to TRBJ1-5; 12 nucleotides match TRBD1. V gave up 4 bases and J gave up 1 base; unmatched junction bases: 2. CDR3 length equals 16 residues. Germline V gives CDR1 MGHDK, CDR2 SYGVNS. The CDR3 DNA reads TGTGCCAGCAGTGGGGACAGGGGGCCGAGCAATCAGCCCCAGCATTTT. It codes for CASSGDRGPSNQPQHF.

This chain links TRBV6-5 with TRBJ1-1; D is possibly TRBD1 (6 bases). The V end was cut by 0 bases, the J end by 1 base, with 9 bases between. Germline-derived CDR1 and CDR2 are MNHEY and SVGAGI. The CDR3 length is 15 residues. This CDR3 is CASSYSTGRNTEAFF. For the CDR3, the DNA is TGTGCCAGCAGTTACTCGACAGGCCGGAACACTGAAGCTTTCTTT.

The chain links TRBV18 to TRBJ1-5; possible D gene TRBD1, 5 bases. Germline CDR1 KGHSH, CDR2 LQKENI. The CDR3 spans 15 residues. Trimming removed 3 bases at V and 3 bases at J, with 12 bases between. The CDR3 bases are TGTGCCAGCTCACCGTCCAGGGCTGACAATCAGCCCCAGCATTTT. It specifies CASSPSRADNQPQHF.

The V call is TRBV19, the J call TRBJ2-6; 7 bases align to TRBD2. The junction had 8 bases not matched to a gene; V was cut back by 6 bases and J by 0 bases. This CDR3 comprises 17 residues. The germline gives CDR1 LNHDA, CDR2 SQIVND (reference sequence). CDR3 sequence: CASRGLGGSSGANVLTF. The CDR3 bases are TGTGCCAGTAGGGGACTGGGCGGGAGCTCTGGGGCCAACGTCCTGACTTTC.